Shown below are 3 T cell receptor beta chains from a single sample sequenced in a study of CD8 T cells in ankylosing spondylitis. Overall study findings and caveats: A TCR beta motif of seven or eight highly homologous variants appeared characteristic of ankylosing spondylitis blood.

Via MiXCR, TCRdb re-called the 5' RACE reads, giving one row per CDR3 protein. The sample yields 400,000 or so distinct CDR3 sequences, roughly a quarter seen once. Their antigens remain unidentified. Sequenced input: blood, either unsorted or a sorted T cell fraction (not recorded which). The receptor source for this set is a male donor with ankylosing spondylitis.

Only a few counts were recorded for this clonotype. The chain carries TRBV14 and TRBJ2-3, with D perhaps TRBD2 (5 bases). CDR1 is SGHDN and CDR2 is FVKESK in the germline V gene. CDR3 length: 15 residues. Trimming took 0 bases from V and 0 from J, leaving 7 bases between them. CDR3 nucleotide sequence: TGTGCCAGCAGCCAAGACGGACTTAGCACAGATACGCAGTATTTT. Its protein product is CASSQDGLSTDTQYF. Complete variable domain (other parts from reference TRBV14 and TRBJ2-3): EAGVTQFPSHSVIEKGQTVTLRCDPISGHDNLYWYRRVMGKEIKFLLHFVKESKQDESGMPNNRFLAERTGGTYSTLKVQPAELEDSGVYFCASSQDGLSTDTQYFGPGTRLTVL.

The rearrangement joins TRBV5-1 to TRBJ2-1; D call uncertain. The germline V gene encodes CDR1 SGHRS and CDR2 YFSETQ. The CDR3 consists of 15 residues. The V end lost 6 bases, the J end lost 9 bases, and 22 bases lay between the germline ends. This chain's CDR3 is CASNIGRMVSVEQFF. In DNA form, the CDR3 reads TGCGCCAGCAATATAGGGCGGATGGTGAGCGTTGAGCAGTTCTTC.

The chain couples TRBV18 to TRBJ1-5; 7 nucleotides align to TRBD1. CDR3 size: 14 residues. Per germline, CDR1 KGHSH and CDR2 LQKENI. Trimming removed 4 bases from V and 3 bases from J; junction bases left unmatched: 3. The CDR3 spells CASSLQGNNQPQHF. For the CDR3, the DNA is TGTGCCAGCTCACTACAGGGGAACAATCAGCCCCAGCATTTT.